This T cell receptor (beta chain) was documented in a study of shared clonotypes between healthy human individuals. Study as a whole: The people who gave samples were two women and three men aged 18 to 49. Three plates each covered CD4 naive and memory; CD8 naive two, CD8 memory one.

With respect to this clone: Its matching antigen is unknown.

The V gene lost 5 bases and the J gene lost 5 bases, with 21 bases spanning the gap. CDR1 and CDR2 (germline): SGHAT, FQNNGV. This CDR3 spans 16 amino acids. Clones were sequenced by immunoSEQ multiplex PCR, and TCRdb holds only the in-frame ones, with some missing. The sample consists of about 1.5 million clones, nearly 99% of them appearing once. Broader study findings: The study drew on few donors, limiting represented genetic and exposure-history diversity.

The sequencing input was naive CD4+ T cells sorted from blood. Documented subset: CD45RA+ positively selected. The receptor's source is a man aged 30 to 45 in good health. The V and J genes are TRBV11-2 and TRBJ2-5; D tentatively reads TRBD1 or TRBD2 (6 bases each). The CDR3 loop is CASSQGGLVPTETQYF. Here the CDR3 DNA reads TGTGCCAGCAGCCAAGGGGGACTCGTACCAACGGAGACCCAGTACTTC.